In this sample, the clone carrying this TCR beta chain turned up many times. What it binds is unknown. Germline V gene lookup returns CDR1 SGHRS and CDR2 YFSETQ. CDR3 size: 14 residues. V was clipped by 4 bases and J by 5 bases; unmatched bases: 4. Described time point: longitudinal time-point 1 (baseline). The unsorted libraries were generated from a total of 2 million PBMCs, which had been stored in RNAlater at -80 C. This sample was taken from a study of neurological immune-mediated disorders. General study points: Expanded clones shared no identical CDR3 amino acid sequences across subjects, which suggested private TCR-beta repertoires in all groups. It was the repertoires of 18 of 34 multiple sclerosis patients that phylogenetic grouping placed in one related-CDR3 cluster, which is a possible signature.

From the 5' RACE reads, TCRdb called clonotypes with MiXCR, one entry per CDR3 protein. The profile shows some 38,000 distinct CDR3 sequences, around 3.1% of them singletons. The V and J genes are TRBV5-1 and TRBJ1-2; TRBD1 matches 11 bases. The receptor was isolated from a woman aged 60-70 years with multiple sclerosis. The sample comprised PBMCs. The CDR3 spells CASSMGQGEYGYTF. DNA of the CDR3: TGCGCCAGCAGCATGGGACAGGGGGAGTATGGCTACACCTTC.